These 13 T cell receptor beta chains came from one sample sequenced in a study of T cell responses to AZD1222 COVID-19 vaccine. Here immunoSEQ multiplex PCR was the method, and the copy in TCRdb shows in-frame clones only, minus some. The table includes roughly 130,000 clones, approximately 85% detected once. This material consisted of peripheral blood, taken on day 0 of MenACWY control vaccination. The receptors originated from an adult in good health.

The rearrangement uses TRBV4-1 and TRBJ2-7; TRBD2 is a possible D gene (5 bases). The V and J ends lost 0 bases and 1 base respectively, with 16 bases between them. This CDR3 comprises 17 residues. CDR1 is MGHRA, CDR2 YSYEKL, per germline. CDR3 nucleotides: TGCGCCAGCAGCCAAGATTTACGGGGTGGAACATCCTACGAGCAGTACTTC. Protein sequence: CASSQDLRGGTSYEQYF.

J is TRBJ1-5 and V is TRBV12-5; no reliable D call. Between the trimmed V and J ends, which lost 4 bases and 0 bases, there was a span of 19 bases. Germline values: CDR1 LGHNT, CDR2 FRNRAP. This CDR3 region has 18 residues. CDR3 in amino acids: CASGSSSFDTYSNQPQHF. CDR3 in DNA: TGTGCTAGTGGTTCATCCTCCTTCGACACTTATAGCAATCAGCCCCAGCATTTT. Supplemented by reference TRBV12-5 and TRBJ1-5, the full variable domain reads DARVTQTPRHKVTEMGQEVTMRCQPILGHNTVFWYRQTMMQGLELLAYFRNRAPLDDSGMPKDRFSAEMPDATLATLKIQPSEPRDSAVYFCASGSSSFDTYSNQPQHFGDGTRLSIL.

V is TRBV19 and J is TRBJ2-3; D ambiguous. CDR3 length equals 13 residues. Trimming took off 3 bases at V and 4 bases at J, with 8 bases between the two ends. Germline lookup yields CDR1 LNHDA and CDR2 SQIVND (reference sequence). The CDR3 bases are TGTGCCAGTAGTATCGGCGGATCAGATACGCAGTATTTT. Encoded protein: CASSIGGSDTQYF.

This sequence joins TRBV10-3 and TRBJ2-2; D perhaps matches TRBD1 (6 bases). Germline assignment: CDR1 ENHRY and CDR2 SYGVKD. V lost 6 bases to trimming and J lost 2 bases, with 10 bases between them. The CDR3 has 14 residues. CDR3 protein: CAISQDSNTGELFF. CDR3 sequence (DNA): TGTGCCATCAGCCAGGACAGTAACACCGGGGAGCTGTTTTTT.

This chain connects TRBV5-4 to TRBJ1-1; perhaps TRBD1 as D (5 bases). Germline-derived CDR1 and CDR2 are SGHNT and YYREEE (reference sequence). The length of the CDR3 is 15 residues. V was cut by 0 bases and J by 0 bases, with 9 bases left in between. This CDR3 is CASSLAGVMNTEAFF. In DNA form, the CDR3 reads TGTGCCAGCAGCTTGGCGGGGGTCATGAACACTGAAGCTTTCTTT.

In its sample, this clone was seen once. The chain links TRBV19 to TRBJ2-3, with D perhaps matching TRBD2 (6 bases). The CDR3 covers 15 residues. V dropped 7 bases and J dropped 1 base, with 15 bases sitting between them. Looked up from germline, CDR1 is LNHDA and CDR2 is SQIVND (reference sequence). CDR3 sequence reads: CASTDRREGTDTQYF. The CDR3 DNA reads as TGTGCCAGTACCGATCGGAGGGAAGGCACAGATACGCAGTATTTT.

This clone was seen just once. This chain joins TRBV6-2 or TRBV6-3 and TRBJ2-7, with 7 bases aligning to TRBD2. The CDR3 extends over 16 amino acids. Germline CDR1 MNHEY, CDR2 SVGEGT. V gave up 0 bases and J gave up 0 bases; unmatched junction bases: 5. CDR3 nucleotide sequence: TGTGCCAGCAGTTACTCGGTTAGCGGGTACTCCTACGAGCAGTACTTC. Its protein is CASSYSVSGYSYEQYF.

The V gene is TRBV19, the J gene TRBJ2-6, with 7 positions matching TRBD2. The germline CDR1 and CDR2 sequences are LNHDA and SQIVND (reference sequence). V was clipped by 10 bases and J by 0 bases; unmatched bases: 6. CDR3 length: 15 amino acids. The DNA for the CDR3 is TGTGCCACCGCACGGGGGGACTCTGGGGCCAACGTCCTGACTTTC. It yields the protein CATARGDSGANVLTF.

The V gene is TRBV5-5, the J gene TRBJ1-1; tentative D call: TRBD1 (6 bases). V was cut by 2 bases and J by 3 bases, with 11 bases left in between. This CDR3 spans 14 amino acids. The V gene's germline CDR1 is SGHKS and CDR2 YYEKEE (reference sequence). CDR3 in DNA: TGTGCCAGCAGCTTTCAGCAGGGGCACACTGAAGCTTTCTTT. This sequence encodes CASSFQQGHTEAFF. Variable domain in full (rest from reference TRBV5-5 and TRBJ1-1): DAGVTQSPTHLIKTRGQQVTLRCSPISGHKSVSWYQQVLGQGPQFIFQYYEKEERGRGNFPDRFSARQFPNYSSELNVNALLLGDSALYLCASSFQQGHTEAFFGQGTRLTVV.

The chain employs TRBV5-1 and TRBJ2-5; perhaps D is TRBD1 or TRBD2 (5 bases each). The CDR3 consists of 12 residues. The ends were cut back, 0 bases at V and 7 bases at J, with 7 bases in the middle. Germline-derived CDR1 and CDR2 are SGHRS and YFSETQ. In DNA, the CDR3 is TGCGCCAGCAGCTTGGCTGGGGGGACCCAGTACTTC. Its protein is CASSLAGGTQYF.

The CDR3 bases are TGTGCCAGTAGCCCCCCCTCTGGGCGTGGGGCAATAGATACGCAGTATTTT. Its translation: CASSPPSGRGAIDTQYF. The chain links TRBV9 to TRBJ2-3, with a tentative D call TRBD1 (5 bases). This CDR3 spans 17 amino acids. CDR1 and CDR2 from the germline V gene are SGDLS and YYNGEE. V gave up 8 bases and J gave up 5 bases, with 27 bases separating them.

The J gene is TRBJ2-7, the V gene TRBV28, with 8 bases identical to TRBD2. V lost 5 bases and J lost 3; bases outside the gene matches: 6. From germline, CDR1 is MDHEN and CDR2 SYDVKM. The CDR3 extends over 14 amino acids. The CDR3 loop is CASSRGLGGYEQYF. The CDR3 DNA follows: TGTGCCAGCAGTAGGGGACTAGGAGGCTACGAGCAGTACTTC.

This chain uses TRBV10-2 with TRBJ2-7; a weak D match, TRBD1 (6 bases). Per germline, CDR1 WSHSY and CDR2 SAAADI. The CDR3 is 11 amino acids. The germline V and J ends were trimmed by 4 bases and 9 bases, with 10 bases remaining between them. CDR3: CASSGDRMQYF. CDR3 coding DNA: TGCGCCAGCAGTGGCGACAGGATGCAGTACTTC.